Each of the 26 T cell receptor beta chains below was sequenced from the same sample in a study of neoadjuvant anti-PD-1 for oral cavity cancer. Libraries were prepared by immunoSEQ multiplex PCR; TCRdb keeps only in-frame clonotypes and omits some of them. The repertoire includes 15,000 to 20,000 clones, roughly three quarters of them detected once, and more than 2.5% sits in the top ten. Sequenced here: PBMCs, sampled before nivolumab (anti-PD-1) treatment. All receptors derive from a person aged 35 to 85 with oral cavity squamous cell carcinoma.

This sequence joins TRBV6-5 and TRBJ2-7, with unresolved D. Germline values: CDR1 MNHEY, CDR2 SVGAGI. The CDR3 consists of 13 residues. V was shortened by 10 bases and J by 3 bases, with 16 bases between the two germline ends. This CDR3 reads CATQDPPLYEQYF. The CDR3 nucleotides read TGTGCCACCCAGGACCCCCCCCTCTACGAGCAGTACTTC.

V usage is TRBV10-2 and J usage is TRBJ2-1; 9 bases fit TRBD1. CDR1 and CDR2 from the germline V gene are WSHSY and SAAADI. Trimming took 4 bases from V and 3 from J; bases not matched to a gene: 4. CDR3 length: 15 amino acids. CDR3 sequence (DNA): TGCGCCAGCAGTGTCAGACAGGGGGGCTACAATGAGCAGTTCTTC. It is translated as CASSVRQGGYNEQFF.

The chain has TRBV6-4 and TRBJ1-2; D remains unclear. Trimming took off 8 bases at V and 5 bases at J, with 18 bases between the two ends. The CDR3 loop spans 14 amino acids. Germline values: CDR1 MRHNA, CDR2 SNTAGT. The CDR3, as DNA: TGTGCCAGCCCAAACGTCCCCCTGATTTATGGCTACACCTTC. Its translation: CASPNVPLIYGYTF.

A few counts support this clone. The chain recombines TRBV19 with TRBJ1-4; unclear D gene. V was clipped by 3 bases and J by 5 bases, with 10 bases between them. This CDR3 region has 14 residues. Per the germline V gene, CDR1 is LNHDA and CDR2 is SQIVND (reference sequence). In nucleotides, the CDR3 is TGTGCCAGTAGTATCGCCGGGAGGAATGAAAAACTGTTTTTT. The encoded protein is CASSIAGRNEKLFF. The full variable domain, in which reference TRBV19 and TRBJ1-4 provide the parts outside the CDR3, is DGGITQSPKYLFRKEGQNVTLSCEQNLNHDAMYWYRQDPGQGLRLIYYSQIVNDFQKGDIAEGYSVSREKKESFPLTVTSAQKNPTAFYLCASSIAGRNEKLFFGSGTQLSVL.

The V gene is TRBV27, the J gene TRBJ1-1; D not resolved. CDR3 length equals 16 residues. Trimming stripped 6 bases from V and 6 bases from J, with 23 bases between. CDR1 is MNHEY, CDR2 SMNVEV, per germline (reference sequence). This CDR3 is CASSYIRFAAVAEAFF. In DNA, the CDR3 is TGTGCCAGCAGCTACATTCGGTTTGCGGCGGTGGCTGAAGCTTTCTTT.

The chain uses TRBV10-1 and TRBJ2-1; TRBD2 aligns across 10 bases. Per germline, CDR1 WNHNN and CDR2 SYGVQD (reference sequence). The V and J ends lost 6 bases and 6 bases, in that order; junction bases with no gene match: 8. The CDR3 has 15 residues. The DNA for the CDR3 is TGCGCCAGCAGCCCTCTAGCGGGAGCCTCCAATGAGCAGTTCTTC. Translated: CASSPLAGASNEQFF.

The chain is built from TRBV5-1 and TRBJ2-4; no clear D. CDR3 length: 9 residues. CDR1 is SGHRS, CDR2 YFSETQ, per germline. Trimming left V 9 bases short and J 9 bases short, with 7 bases between. In DNA, the CDR3 is TGCGCCATCCTCAGCATTCAGTACTTC. Its protein product is CAILSIQYF.

J is TRBJ2-1 and V is TRBV30; possibly TRBD1 for D (6 bases). The germline V and J ends were trimmed by 2 bases and 4 bases, with 9 bases remaining between them. CDR3 length: 13 residues. CDR1 is GTSNPN, CDR2 SVGIG, per germline (reference sequence). The CDR3 spells CAWSLTGYNEQFF. DNA for the CDR3: TGTGCCTGGAGTCTCACAGGGTACAATGAGCAGTTCTTC.

The V call is TRBV28, the J call TRBJ1-5; D unclear. The CDR3 consists of 14 residues. Germline V gene data show CDR1 as MDHEN and CDR2 as SYDVKM. V lost 3 bases and J lost 2, with 8 bases in between. The CDR3 loop reads CASSFFGGNQPQHF. CDR3 nucleotides: TGTGCCAGCAGTTTTTTTGGAGGCAATCAGCCCCAGCATTTT.

The gene calls are TRBV6-1 and TRBJ2-1; TRBD1 might be the D (6 bases). Trimming stripped 10 bases from V and 7 bases from J, with 20 bases between. Looked up from germline, CDR1 is MNHNS and CDR2 is SASEGT. The CDR3 has 14 amino acids. The CDR3 DNA is TGTGCCACCAGCACCGGGACAACAGTGAATGAGCAGTTCTTC. This codes for CATSTGTTVNEQFF.

This chain uses TRBV6-5 with TRBJ2-7; 7 bases map to TRBD2. The CDR3 totals 13 residues. From germline, CDR1 is MNHEY and CDR2 SVGAGI. The junction had 2 bases not matched to a gene; V was cut back by 2 bases and J by 4 bases. CDR3 residues: CASSYREGYEQYF. The CDR3 nucleotides are TGTGCCAGCAGTTACAGGGAGGGGTACGAGCAGTACTTC.

V gene TRBV25-1 combines with J gene TRBJ2-6; D not resolved. The CDR3 contains 17 residues. Trimming removed 6 bases at V and 0 bases at J, with 15 bases between. Germline CDR1 is MGHDK and CDR2 is SYGVNS. The CDR3 sequence: CASSPPKGSSGANVLTF. CDR3 DNA sequence: TGTGCCAGCAGCCCCCCCAAGGGTTCCTCTGGGGCCAACGTCCTGACTTTC.

The V call is TRBV27, the J call TRBJ2-1; 10 bases are shared with TRBD2. In germline, CDR1 is MNHEY, CDR2 SMNVEV (reference sequence). The length of the CDR3 is 16 residues. The trim removed 7 bases at V and 0 bases at J, leaving 6 bases unmatched. CDR3 protein: CASKPSGGFSYNEQFF. CDR3 bases: TGTGCCAGCAAACCTAGCGGGGGATTCTCCTACAATGAGCAGTTCTTC.

V is TRBV29-1 and J is TRBJ2-1; 15 nucleotides align to TRBD2. Germline lookup yields CDR1 SQVTM and CDR2 ANQGSEA. The CDR3 covers 15 residues. The V and J ends lost 5 bases and 7 bases, in that order; junction bases with no gene match: 6. CDR3 DNA: TGCAGCGTTTCACTAGGACTAGCGGGAGGGAATGAGCAGTTCTTC. Amino acid sequence: CSVSLGLAGGNEQFF.

This clone occurred a few times. The J gene is TRBJ2-2, the V gene TRBV6-4, with 7 nucleotides matching TRBD1. V was clipped by 3 bases and J by 4 bases; unmatched bases: 2. The CDR3 loop spans 14 amino acids. The germline V gene has CDR1 MRHNA and CDR2 SNTAGT. CDR3 sequence (DNA): TGTGCCAGCAGTGAGTCAGGGGGCACCGGGGAGCTGTTTTTT. This sequence encodes CASSESGGTGELFF.

This clone was counted only a few times. Written as DNA, the CDR3 is TGTGCCATCTCGGGAATCACCGGGGAGCTGTTTTTT. Translated, it gives CAISGITGELFF. This chain joins TRBV10-3 and TRBJ2-2; possibly TRBD2 for D (5 bases). There are 12 residues in the CDR3. Germline V gene sequence: CDR1 ENHRY, CDR2 SYGVKD. The ends were cut back, 8 bases at V and 4 bases at J, with 8 bases in the middle.

This rearrangement joins TRBV6-5 to TRBJ2-5; D may match TRBD1 or TRBD2 (6 bases each). The length of the CDR3 is 15 residues. V was pared by 6 bases and J by 5 bases, with 19 bases between. CDR1 MNHEY and CDR2 SVGAGI come from the germline V gene. The chain's CDR3 is CASSPMGAGSETQYF. CDR3 coding DNA: TGTGCCAGCAGCCCCATGGGGGCGGGATCCGAGACCCAGTACTTC.

This clone was seen a handful of times. The gene calls are TRBV7-9 and TRBJ1-3; weak D call: TRBD1 (5 bases). The CDR3 contains 12 residues. V was pared by 4 bases and J by 8 bases, with 9 bases between. Germline lookup yields CDR1 SEHNR and CDR2 FQNEAQ (reference sequence). CDR3 protein: CASSWGGDTIYF. The CDR3 region has the DNA TGTGCCAGCAGCTGGGGGGGAGACACCATATATTTT.

The rearrangement links TRBV7-6 to TRBJ2-7; 8 positions agree with TRBD2. The J segment lost 1 base and the V segment lost 4 bases, leaving 9 bases of the junction unmatched. This CDR3 is 16 amino acids long. Germline assignment: CDR1 SGHVS and CDR2 FNYEAQ. The CDR3 here is CASSWGGPSGSYEQYF. CDR3 nucleotides: TGTGCCAGCAGCTGGGGGGGGCCTAGCGGGTCCTACGAGCAGTACTTC. The variable domain in full, with the rest retrieved from reference TRBV7-6 and TRBJ2-7, is GAGVSQSPRYKVTKRGQDVALRCDPISGHVSLYWYRQALGQGPEFLTYFNYEAQQDKSGLPNDRFSAERPEGSISTLTIQRTEQRDSAMYRCASSWGGPSGSYEQYFGPGTRLTVT.

The genes are TRBV6-5 and TRBJ1-2; perhaps TRBD1 as D (5 bases). V shed 0 bases and J shed 10 bases, with 12 bases lying between them. CDR1 MNHEY and CDR2 SVGAGI come from the germline V gene. The CDR3 sequence is 13 residues long. The CDR3 spells CASSYSVRGPYTF. The CDR3 DNA sequence: TGTGCCAGCAGTTACTCGGTGAGGGGTCCCTACACCTTC.

This clone showed up just once. This chain joins TRBV5-6 and TRBJ2-4; TRBD2 is a possible D gene (5 bases). V was trimmed by 0 bases and J by 6 bases, leaving 13 bases between them. The CDR3 consists of 15 residues. The V gene's germline CDR1 is SGHDT and CDR2 YYEEEE. CDR3 coding DNA: TGTGCCAGCAGCTTGGTAACGGGAATGGGAAACATTCAGTACTTC. Translated: CASSLVTGMGNIQYF.

The V call is TRBV5-1, the J call TRBJ1-3, with no clear D. CDR1 is SGHRS, CDR2 YFSETQ, per germline. Deletions cut 6 bases from V and 2 bases from J, with 12 bases between. The CDR3 totals 14 residues. The CDR3 region is CASKAGVAGNTIYF. CDR3 bases: TGCGCCAGCAAAGCGGGTGTCGCTGGAAACACCATATATTTT.

This chain connects TRBV7-2 to TRBJ2-7; 7 nucleotides line up with TRBD2. This CDR3 has 15 amino acids. In germline, CDR1 is SGHTA, CDR2 FQGNSA. With V trimmed by 2 bases and J by 3 bases, 7 bases remained unmatched. CDR3 DNA: TGTGCCAGCAGCTTATGGGGCGCGGGAGTCTACGAGCAGTACTTC. It yields the protein CASSLWGAGVYEQYF.

V and J are TRBV6-1 and TRBJ1-3, with D perhaps TRBD1 (5 bases). The CDR3 sequence is 15 residues long. Germline assignment: CDR1 MNHNS and CDR2 SASEGT. V shed 6 bases and J shed 8 bases, with 20 bases lying between them. In DNA form, the CDR3 reads TGTGCCAGCAGGAGGGGTCAGGGACCTACGGACACCATATATTTT. The encoded protein is CASRRGQGPTDTIYF.

This clone came up a few times. J is TRBJ1-1 and V is TRBV19; tentative D call: TRBD1 (5 bases). The V gene lost 0 bases and the J gene lost 1 base, with 12 bases spanning the gap. CDR3 length equals 16 residues. Looked up from germline, CDR1 is LNHDA and CDR2 is SQIVND (reference sequence). The CDR3 sequence: CASSIDRGSRNTEAFF. The CDR3 DNA reads as TGTGCCAGTAGTATAGATCGGGGCAGCCGGAACACTGAAGCTTTCTTT.

This chain links TRBV19 with TRBJ1-1; unclear D gene. The germline V gene encodes CDR1 LNHDA and CDR2 SQIVND (reference sequence). Trimming stripped 3 bases from V and 7 bases from J, with 9 bases between. The CDR3 consists of 12 residues. CDR3 residues: CASSIGRNEAFF. The CDR3 coding sequence is TGTGCCAGTAGTATCGGGAGGAATGAAGCTTTCTTT.